These T cell receptor beta chains were read from a single sample in a study of blood T cell repertoires in COVID-19. Method: immunoSEQ multiplex PCR; TCRdb's copy keeps in-frame clones and lacks some. Among 300,000 or so clones listed, around 89% were seen once. The sequenced material came from peripheral blood. These receptors came from a man aged 18 to 35 who had recovered from COVID-19. Each CDR3 is given with its conserved first and last residue. A D gene is named only where the DNA matches it firmly. Clone sizes are given selectively: once, few, many, or a class where the clone is expanded.

cdr3_length	j_call	d_call	clone_size	v_call	cdr3_nt	cdr3_aa
11	TRBJ1-1	.	.	TRBV20-1	TGCAGTGCTGAGAGGCGGTTTGAAGCTTTCTTT	CSAERRFEAFF
14	TRBJ2-3	.	.	TRBV18	TGTGCCAGCTCACCACCGGCGGGGACAGATACGCAGTATTTT	CASSPPAGTDTQYF
15	TRBJ1-2	.	few	TRBV18	TGTGCCAGCTCACCCAGACAGAGCCTCAATCCCGGCTACACCTTC	CASSPRQSLNPGYTF
12	TRBJ2-5	TRBD2	.	TRBV2	TGTGCCAGCAGTGGGGGGGGAGAGACCCAGTACTTC	CASSGGGETQYF
12	TRBJ2-7	TRBD1	.	TRBV29-1	TGCAGCGCGACAGGGGGCACCTACGAGCAGTACTTC	CSATGGTYEQYF
15	TRBJ2-1	TRBD2	.	TRBV29-1	TGCAGCGTGAATCTGGCGGGAGTCTCCTACAATGAGCAGTTCTTC	CSVNLAGVSYNEQFF
15	TRBJ2-3	.	.	TRBV4-1	TGCGCCAGCAGCCAAGGACAGGTCGTCACAGATACGCAGTATTTT	CASSQGQVVTDTQYF
14	TRBJ1-4	.	.	TRBV6-5	TGTGCCAGCAGCCGGGAGTTTACTAATGAAAAACTGTTTTTT	CASSREFTNEKLFF
13	TRBJ2-7	.	few	TRBV6-5	TGTGCCAGCACCCCGGCGGACACTTACGAGCAGTACTTC	CASTPADTYEQYF
15	TRBJ1-5	.	.	TRBV18	TGTGCCAGCTCACCCGGGACGGACGGGGGACAGCCCCAGCATTTT	CASSPGTDGGQPQHF
13	TRBJ2-5	.	.	TRBV18	TGTGCCAGCTCACCCGGGACTCAAGAGACCCAGTACTTC	CASSPGTQETQYF
17	TRBJ2-3	TRBD2	.	TRBV4-1	TGCGCCAGCAGCCCAATGGGGACTAGAAGATTATCAGATACGCAGTATTTT	CASSPMGTRRLSDTQYF
16	TRBJ2-5	TRBD2	.	TRBV19	TGTGCCAGTAGCTCCTTCGAGCGGGGGGGTGGAGAGACCCAGTACTTC	CASSSFERGGGETQYF
16	TRBJ1-3	.	.	TRBV5-1	TGCGCCAGCAGCTTGGACGTGACATCCTCTGGAAACACCATATATTTT	CASSLDVTSSGNTIYF
15	TRBJ1-5	.	.	TRBV7-2	TGTGCCAGCAGCTGGGCAGGGGCGAGCAATCAGCCCCAGCATTTT	CASSWAGASNQPQHF
14	TRBJ2-7	.	.	TRBV6-6	TGTGCCAGCACCCTTTCGACAGTCTCCTACGAGCAGTACTTC	CASTLSTVSYEQYF
15	TRBJ1-6	TRBD1	.	TRBV7-8	TGTGCCAGCAGCCGATTGACAGGGAACAATTCACCCCTCCACTTT	CASSRLTGNNSPLHF
14	TRBJ2-3	.	.	TRBV7-9	TGTGCCAGCGATCGAGGGCAGTCCACAGATACGCAGTATTTT	CASDRGQSTDTQYF
15	TRBJ1-1	TRBD1	.	TRBV5-1	TGCGCCAGCAGCTTGGGTCGGGACAGGGCGGTCCGAGCTTTCTTT	CASSLGRDRAVRAFF
13	TRBJ1-1	.	.	TRBV19	TGTGCCAGTAGTATCCAGGGAAACGCTGAAGCTTTCTTT	CASSIQGNAEAFF
12	TRBJ2-7	.	.	TRBV12-3/TRBV12-4	TGTGCCAGCAGTTTCCTAGCCTGGGAGCAGTACTTC	CASSFLAWEQYF
17	TRBJ2-1	.	once	TRBV13	TGTGCCAGCAGCTTATACCTCCCGCGGAGCTCCTACAATGAGCAGTTCTTC	CASSLYLPRSSYNEQFF
15	TRBJ1-2	TRBD1	.	TRBV14	TGTGCCAGCAGCCGGCAGGACAGGGTACGCTATGGCTACACCTTC	CASSRQDRVRYGYTF
20	TRBJ2-4	TRBD2	few	TRBV4-1	TGCGCCAGCAGCCAAGATTGGGCTAGCGGGGGTAACTGGGCCAAAAACATTCAGTACTTC	CASSQDWASGGNWAKNIQYF
14	TRBJ2-7	.	.	TRBV6-5	TGTGCCAGCAGGAGAAGGGGATCGGCCTACGAGCAGTACTTC	CASRRRGSAYEQYF
13	TRBJ1-2	.	once	TRBV30	TGTGCCTGGAGTGCAGGGGCAGGCTATGGCTACACCTTC	CAWSAGAGYGYTF
13	TRBJ2-1	.	.	TRBV30	TGTGCCTGGACCCCTAACTCCTACAATGAGCAGTTCTTC	CAWTPNSYNEQFF
14	TRBJ1-3	.	.	TRBV19	TGTGCCAGTAGTCCGGGGTTGGCTGGAAACACCATATATTTT	CASSPGLAGNTIYF
13	TRBJ1-5	.	once	TRBV20-1	TGCAGTGCTAGTAGCCATAGCAATCAGCCCCAGCATTTT	CSASSHSNQPQHF
13	TRBJ1-2	TRBD1	once	TRBV7-2	TGTGCCAGCAGCTTGGACAGGGGGTTAGGCTACACCTTC	CASSLDRGLGYTF
17	TRBJ2-1	TRBD2	.	TRBV2	TGTGCCAGCAGTGAATGGCCCCAGCGGGAGGCCTACAATGAGCAGTTCTTC	CASSEWPQREAYNEQFF
18	TRBJ2-7	TRBD1	.	TRBV5-1	TGCGCCAGCAGCCCTGGTGGACAGGGGGCTTCTAGCTCCTACGAGCAGTACTTC	CASSPGGQGASSSYEQYF
17	TRBJ2-3	TRBD1	.	TRBV11-3	TGTGCCAGCAGCTTAAATTCCGGACAGGGGTTTTTAGATACGCAGTATTTT	CASSLNSGQGFLDTQYF
15	TRBJ1-4	.	.	TRBV4-2	TGTGCCAGCAGCCCCTTACAGGGATCCATTGAAAAACTGTTTTTT	CASSPLQGSIEKLFF
13	TRBJ1-1	.	once	TRBV18	TGTGCCAGCTCACCACCGAACGGAGCTGAAGCTTTCTTT	CASSPPNGAEAFF
15	TRBJ2-2	TRBD2	.	TRBV4-1	TGCGCCAGCAGTGGACTAGGTACGAACACCGGGGAGCTGTTTTTT	CASSGLGTNTGELFF
14	TRBJ2-7	.	.	TRBV18	TGTGCCAGCTCACGGGCTGAGGGCTCCTACGAGCAGTACTTC	CASSRAEGSYEQYF
13	TRBJ1-2	TRBD1	.	TRBV12-3/TRBV12-4	TGTGCCAGCAGTTTAACAGGGGGCGATGGCTACACCTTC	CASSLTGGDGYTF
14	TRBJ1-5	TRBD1	.	TRBV7-9	TGTGCCAGCAGCGCCGGACAGGGGGCACAGCCCCAGCATTTT	CASSAGQGAQPQHF
15	TRBJ1-2	TRBD1	.	TRBV6-1	TGTGCCAGCAGTGAATTACTACAGGGGGTGACTGGCTACACCTTC	CASSELLQGVTGYTF
16	TRBJ2-2	.	.	TRBV5-1	TGCGCCAGCTCAGTAGCTCCGAGGGCAAGCACCGGGGAGCTGTTTTTT	CASSVAPRASTGELFF
16	TRBJ2-3	TRBD1	.	TRBV5-1	TGCGCCAGCAGCTCCTTCGGACAGGGATTAGCGGATACGCAGTATTTT	CASSSFGQGLADTQYF
14	TRBJ1-2	.	.	TRBV20-1	TGCAGTGCTAGTAGAGTTGTGGAGACCTATGGCTACACCTTC	CSASRVVETYGYTF
12	TRBJ1-2	.	.	TRBV7-9	TGTGCCAGCAGCTATGCCGGGGATGGCTACACCTTC	CASSYAGDGYTF
13	TRBJ1-1	.	.	TRBV18	TGTGCCAGCTCACCCCCGGGGAACACTGAAGCTTTCTTT	CASSPPGNTEAFF
13	TRBJ1-2	.	.	TRBV27	TGTGCCAGCAGTTTTGGGGGGGTCAGTGGCTACACCTTC	CASSFGGVSGYTF
16	TRBJ1-3	TRBD1	.	TRBV19	TGTGCCAGTAGTACACGGGACAGCATCTCTGGAAACACCATATATTTT	CASSTRDSISGNTIYF
12	TRBJ2-3	.	.	TRBV6-5	TGTGCCAGCACCGCTCAGGTAGATACGCAGTATTTT	CASTAQVDTQYF
12	TRBJ2-7	.	.	TRBV7-2	TGTGCCAGCAGCATACAGGGTTACGAGCAGTACTTC	CASSIQGYEQYF